This T cell receptor beta chain was documented in a study of hypomethylating agent response in myelodysplastic syndrome. The repertoire was sequenced with immunoSEQ multiplex PCR; TCRdb's copy has only in-frame clones and lacks some. The table has about 5,100 clones, 75% to 85% seen once. The specimen was bone marrow, collected before or after starting hypomethylating agent treatment for myelodysplastic syndrome (not recorded which). The receptor was isolated from a human donor with myelodysplastic syndrome.

CDR3 region: CATSNLGETQYF. The DNA of the CDR3 is TGTGCCACCAGTAATTTGGGGGAGACCCAGTACTTC. This sequence joins TRBV15 and TRBJ2-5; D not certain. The CDR3 spans 12 residues. V dropped 6 bases and J dropped 5 bases, with 10 bases sitting between them. The V gene's germline CDR1 is LNHNV and CDR2 YYDKDF (reference sequence).